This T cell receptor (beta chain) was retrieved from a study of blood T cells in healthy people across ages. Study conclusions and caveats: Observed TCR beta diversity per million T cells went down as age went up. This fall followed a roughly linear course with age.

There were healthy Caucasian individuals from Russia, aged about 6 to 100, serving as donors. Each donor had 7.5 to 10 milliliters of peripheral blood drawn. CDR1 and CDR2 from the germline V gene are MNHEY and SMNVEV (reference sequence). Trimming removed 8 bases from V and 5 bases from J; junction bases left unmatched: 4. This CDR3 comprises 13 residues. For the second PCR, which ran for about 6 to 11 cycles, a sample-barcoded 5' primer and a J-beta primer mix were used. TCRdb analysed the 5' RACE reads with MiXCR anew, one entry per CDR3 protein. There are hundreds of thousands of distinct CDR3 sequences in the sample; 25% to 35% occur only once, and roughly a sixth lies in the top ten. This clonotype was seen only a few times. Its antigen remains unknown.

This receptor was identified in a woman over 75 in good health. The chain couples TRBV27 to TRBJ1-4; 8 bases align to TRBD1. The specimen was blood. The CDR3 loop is CASSYRGNEKLFF. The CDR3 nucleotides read TGTGCCAGCTCGTACAGGGGGAATGAAAAACTGTTTTTT.